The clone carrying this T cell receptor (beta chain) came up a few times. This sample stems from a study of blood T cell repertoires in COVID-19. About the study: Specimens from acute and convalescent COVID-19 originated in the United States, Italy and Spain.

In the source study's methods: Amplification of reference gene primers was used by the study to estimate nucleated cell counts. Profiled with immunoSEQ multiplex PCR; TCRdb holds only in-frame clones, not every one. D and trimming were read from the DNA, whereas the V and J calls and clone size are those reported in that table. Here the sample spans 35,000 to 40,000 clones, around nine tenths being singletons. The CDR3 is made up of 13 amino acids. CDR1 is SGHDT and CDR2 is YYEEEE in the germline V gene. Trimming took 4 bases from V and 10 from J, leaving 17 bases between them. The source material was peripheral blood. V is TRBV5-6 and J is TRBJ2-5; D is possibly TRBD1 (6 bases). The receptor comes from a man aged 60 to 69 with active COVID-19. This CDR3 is CASSPLNQGIQYF. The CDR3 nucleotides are TGTGCCAGCAGCCCTCTTAATCAGGGGATCCAGTACTTC.